One sample yielded the 4 T cell receptor beta chains listed below, sequenced in a study of T cells in tuberculosis. The method was immunoSEQ multiplex PCR; TCRdb's version includes in-frame clones alone and lacks a portion of them. The table records around 19,000 clones, 80% to 90% of them present only once. Material for sequencing was PBMCs. These receptors came from a donor aged 10-29 years with latent tuberculosis or without tuberculosis infection.

The chain employs TRBV11-2 and TRBJ2-1, with D tentatively TRBD1 (6 bases). Germline V gene sequence: CDR1 SGHAT, CDR2 FQNNGV. V lost 5 bases and J lost 7, with 18 bases in between. The CDR3 is made up of 15 amino acids. CDR3: CASSELSRGNNEQFF. The CDR3 DNA reads as TGTGCCAGCAGCGAGTTGTCCAGGGGTAATAATGAGCAGTTCTTC.

The chain joins TRBV13 to TRBJ1-1; 7 nucleotides match TRBD1. Germline lookup yields CDR1 PRHDT and CDR2 FYEKMQ (reference sequence). Losses at the gene ends were 2 bases for V and 0 bases for J; bases not matched to a gene: 3. The CDR3 has 15 residues. This CDR3 is CASSLTGVMNTEAFF. The CDR3 nucleotides read TGTGCCAGCAGCTTAACAGGGGTCATGAACACTGAAGCTTTCTTT. Variable domain in full (rest from reference TRBV13 and TRBJ1-1): AAGVIQSPRHLIKEKRETATLKCYPIPRHDTVYWYQQGPGQDPQFLISFYEKMQSDKGSIPDRFSAQQFSDYHSELNMSSLELGDSALYFCASSLTGVMNTEAFFGQGTRLTVV.

The genes are TRBV2 and TRBJ2-3; D is possibly TRBD2 (6 bases). Between the trimmed V and J ends, which lost 6 bases and 8 bases, there was a span of 18 bases. Germline lookup yields CDR1 SNHLY and CDR2 FYNNEI. This CDR3 has 14 residues. CDR3 loop: CASRDYPMFGTQYF. CDR3 bases: TGTGCCAGCAGGGACTACCCTATGTTTGGTACGCAGTATTTT.

The genes are TRBV6-5 and TRBJ2-1, with D possibly being TRBD1 (6 bases). CDR3 length equals 15 residues. Germline CDR1 MNHEY, CDR2 SVGAGI. V lost 0 bases and J 10 bases, leaving 16 bases between the germline ends. CDR3 protein: CASSYSTGRVQEQFF. Written as DNA, the CDR3 is TGTGCCAGCAGTTACTCGACAGGAAGAGTACAGGAGCAGTTCTTC.